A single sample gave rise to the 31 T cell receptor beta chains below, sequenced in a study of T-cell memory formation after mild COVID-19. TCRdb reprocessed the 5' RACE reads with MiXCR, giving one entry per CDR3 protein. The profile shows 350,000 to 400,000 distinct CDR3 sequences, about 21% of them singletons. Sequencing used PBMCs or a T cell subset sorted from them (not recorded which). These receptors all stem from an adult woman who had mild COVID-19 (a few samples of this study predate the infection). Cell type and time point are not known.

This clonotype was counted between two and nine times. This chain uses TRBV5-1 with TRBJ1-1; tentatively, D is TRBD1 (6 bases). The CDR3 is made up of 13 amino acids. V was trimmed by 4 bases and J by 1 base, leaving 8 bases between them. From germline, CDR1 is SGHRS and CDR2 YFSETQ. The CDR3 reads CASSRDTNTEAFF. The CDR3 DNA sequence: TGCGCCAGCAGCCGGGACACGAACACTGAAGCTTTCTTT.

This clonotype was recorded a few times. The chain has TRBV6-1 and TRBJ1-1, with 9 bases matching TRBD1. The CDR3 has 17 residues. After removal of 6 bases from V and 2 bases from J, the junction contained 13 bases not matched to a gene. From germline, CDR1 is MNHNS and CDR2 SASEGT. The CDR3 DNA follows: TGTGCCAGCAGCATCCTCCTGAGGACAGGGGCAAACACTGAAGCTTTCTTT. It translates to CASSILLRTGANTEAFF.

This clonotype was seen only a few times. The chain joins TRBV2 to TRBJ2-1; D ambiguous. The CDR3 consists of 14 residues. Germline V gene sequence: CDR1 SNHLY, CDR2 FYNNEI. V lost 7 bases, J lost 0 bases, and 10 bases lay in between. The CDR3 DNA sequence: TGTGCCAGCATCCGCGGAGTCTCCTACAATGAGCAGTTCTTC. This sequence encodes CASIRGVSYNEQFF. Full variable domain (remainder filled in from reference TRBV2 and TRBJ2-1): EPEVTQTPSHQVTQMGQEVILRCVPISNHLYFYWYRQILGQKVEFLVSFYNNEISEKSEIFDDQFSVERPDGSNFTLKIRSTKLEDSAMYFCASIRGVSYNEQFFGPGTRLTVL.

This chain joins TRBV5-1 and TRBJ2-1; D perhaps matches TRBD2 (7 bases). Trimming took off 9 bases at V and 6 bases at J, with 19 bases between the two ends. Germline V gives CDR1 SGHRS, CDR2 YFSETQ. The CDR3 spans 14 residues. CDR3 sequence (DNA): TGCGCCACTGGGGGGGCAGGCCCAGGCAATGAGCAGTTCTTC. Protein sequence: CATGGAGPGNEQFF.

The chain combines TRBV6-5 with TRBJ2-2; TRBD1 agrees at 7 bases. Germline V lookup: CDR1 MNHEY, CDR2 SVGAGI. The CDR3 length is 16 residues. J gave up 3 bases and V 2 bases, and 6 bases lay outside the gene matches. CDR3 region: CASSYRDRVYTGELFF. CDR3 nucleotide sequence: TGTGCCAGCAGTTACAGGGACAGAGTATACACCGGGGAGCTGTTTTTT.

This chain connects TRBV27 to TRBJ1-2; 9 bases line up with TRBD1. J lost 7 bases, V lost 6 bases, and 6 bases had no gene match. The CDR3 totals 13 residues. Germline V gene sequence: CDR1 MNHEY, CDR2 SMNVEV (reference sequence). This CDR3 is CASSSGTGTGYTF. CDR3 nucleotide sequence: TGTGCCAGCAGCTCCGGGACAGGGACTGGCTACACCTTC.

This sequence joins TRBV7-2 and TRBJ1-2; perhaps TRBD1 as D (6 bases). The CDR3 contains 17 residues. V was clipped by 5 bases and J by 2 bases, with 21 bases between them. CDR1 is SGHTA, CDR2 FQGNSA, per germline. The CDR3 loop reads CASSGLSPGHQNYGYTF. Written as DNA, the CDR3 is TGTGCCAGCAGCGGCCTATCCCCGGGACACCAAAACTATGGCTACACCTTC.

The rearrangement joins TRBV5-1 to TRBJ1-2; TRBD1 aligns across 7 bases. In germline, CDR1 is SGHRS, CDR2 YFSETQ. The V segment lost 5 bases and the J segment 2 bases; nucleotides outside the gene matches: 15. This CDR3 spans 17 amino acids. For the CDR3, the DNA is TGCGCCAGCAGGCACAGGGGAAACTTGACCCTCAACTATGGCTACACCTTC. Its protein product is CASRHRGNLTLNYGYTF.

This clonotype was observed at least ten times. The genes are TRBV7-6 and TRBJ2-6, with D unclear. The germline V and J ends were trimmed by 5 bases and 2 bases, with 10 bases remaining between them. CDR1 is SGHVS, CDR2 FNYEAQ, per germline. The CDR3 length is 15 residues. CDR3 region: CASSPDTTGANVLTF. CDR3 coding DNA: TGTGCCAGCAGCCCTGACACCACTGGGGCCAACGTCCTGACTTTC.

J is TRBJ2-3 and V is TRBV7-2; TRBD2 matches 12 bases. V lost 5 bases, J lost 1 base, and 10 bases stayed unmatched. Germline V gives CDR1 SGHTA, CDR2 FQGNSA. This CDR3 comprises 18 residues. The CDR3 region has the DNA TGTGCCAGCAGCGCACCCGCAAGACTAGCGGGGGGCACAGATACGCAGTATTTT. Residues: CASSAPARLAGGTDTQYF.

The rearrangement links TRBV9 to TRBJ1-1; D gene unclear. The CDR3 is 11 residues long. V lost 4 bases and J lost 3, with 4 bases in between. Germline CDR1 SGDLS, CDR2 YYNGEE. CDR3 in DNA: TGTGCCAGCAGCTCTGACACTGAAGCTTTCTTT. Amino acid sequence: CASSSDTEAFF.

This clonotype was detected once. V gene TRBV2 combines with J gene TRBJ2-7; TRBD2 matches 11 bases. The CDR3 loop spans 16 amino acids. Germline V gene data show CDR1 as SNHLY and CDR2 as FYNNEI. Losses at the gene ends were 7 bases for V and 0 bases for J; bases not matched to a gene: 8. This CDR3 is CASKASGGSFSYEQYF. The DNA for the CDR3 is TGTGCCAGCAAGGCTAGCGGGGGGTCTTTCTCCTACGAGCAGTACTTC.

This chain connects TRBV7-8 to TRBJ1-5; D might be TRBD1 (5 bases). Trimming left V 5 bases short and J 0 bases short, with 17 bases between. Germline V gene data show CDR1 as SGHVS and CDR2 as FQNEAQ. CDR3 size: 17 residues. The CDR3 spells CASSNARQIYSNQPQHF. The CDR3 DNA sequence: TGTGCCAGCAGCAACGCCCGACAGATCTATAGCAATCAGCCCCAGCATTTT. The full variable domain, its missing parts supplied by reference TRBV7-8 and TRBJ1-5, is GAGVSQSPRYKVAKRGQDVALRCDPISGHVSLFWYQQALGQGPEFLTYFQNEAQLDKSGLPSDRFFAERPEGSVSTLKIQRTQQEDSAVYLCASSNARQIYSNQPQHFGDGTRLSIL.

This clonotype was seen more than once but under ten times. The CDR3 bases are TGTGCCAGCAGCCTCCAAATCCCGTCTGGGATAACCTGGGCGGACACTGAAGCTTTCTTT. This sequence encodes CASSLQIPSGITWADTEAFF. The chain combines TRBV3-1 with TRBJ1-1; D unresolved. The CDR3 loop spans 20 amino acids. Trimming pared 4 bases from V and 3 bases from J, leaving 30 bases between. The V gene's germline CDR1 is LGHDT and CDR2 YNNKEL (reference sequence). Together with reference TRBV3-1 and TRBJ1-1, the CDR3 gives the full variable domain: DTAVSQTPKYLVTQMGNDKSIKCEQNLGHDTMYWYKQDSKKFLKIMFSYNNKELIINETVPNRFSPKSPDKAHLNLHINSLELGDSAVYFCASSLQIPSGITWADTEAFFGQGTRLTVV.

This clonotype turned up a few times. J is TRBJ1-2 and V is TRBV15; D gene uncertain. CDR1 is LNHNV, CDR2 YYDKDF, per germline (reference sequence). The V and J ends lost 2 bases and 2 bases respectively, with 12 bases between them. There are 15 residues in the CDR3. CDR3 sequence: CATSRSTTGNYGYTF. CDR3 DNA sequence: TGTGCCACCAGCAGATCAACGACTGGAAACTATGGCTACACCTTC.

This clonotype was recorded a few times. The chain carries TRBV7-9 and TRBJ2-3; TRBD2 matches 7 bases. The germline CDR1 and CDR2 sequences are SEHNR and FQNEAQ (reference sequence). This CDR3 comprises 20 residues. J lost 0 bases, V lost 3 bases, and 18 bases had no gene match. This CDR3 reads CASSFPGGLKPPFSTDTQYF. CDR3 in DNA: TGTGCCAGCAGCTTCCCGGGGGGTCTCAAACCCCCGTTTAGCACAGATACGCAGTATTTT.

The CDR3 DNA is TGTGCCAGCAGCTTGGGGGAGTCCCAAAAGTTCTTC. This codes for CASSLGESQKFF. The chain is built from TRBV5-4 and TRBJ2-1; a possible D gene is TRBD2 (5 bases). The germline CDR1 and CDR2 sequences are SGHNT and YYREEE (reference sequence). The CDR3 is 12 residues long. V lost 0 bases and J 14 bases, leaving 12 bases between the germline ends.

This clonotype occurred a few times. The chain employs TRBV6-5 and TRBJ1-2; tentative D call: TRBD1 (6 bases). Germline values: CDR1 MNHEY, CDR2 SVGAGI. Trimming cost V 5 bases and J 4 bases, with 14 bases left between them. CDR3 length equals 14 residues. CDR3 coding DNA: TGTGCCAGCAGTAGGCAGACAGGTTCCTATGGCTACACCTTC. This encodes CASSRQTGSYGYTF.

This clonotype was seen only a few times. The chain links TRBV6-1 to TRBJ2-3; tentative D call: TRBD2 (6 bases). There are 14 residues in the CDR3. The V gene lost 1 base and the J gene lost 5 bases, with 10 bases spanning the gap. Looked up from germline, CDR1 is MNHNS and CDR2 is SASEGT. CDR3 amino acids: CASSEGGGKDTQYF. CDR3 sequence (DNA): TGTGCCAGCAGTGAAGGAGGCGGGAAAGATACGCAGTATTTT.

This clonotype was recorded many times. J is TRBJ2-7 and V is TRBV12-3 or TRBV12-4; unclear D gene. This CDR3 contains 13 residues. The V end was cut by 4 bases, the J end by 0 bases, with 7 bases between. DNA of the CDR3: TGTGCCAGCAGTTACAGCAACTCCTACGAGCAGTACTTC. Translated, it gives CASSYSNSYEQYF.

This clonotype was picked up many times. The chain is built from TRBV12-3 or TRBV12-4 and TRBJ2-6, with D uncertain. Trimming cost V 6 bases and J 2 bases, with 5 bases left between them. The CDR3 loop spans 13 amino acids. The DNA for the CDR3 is TGTGCCAGCAGCCCTACTGGGGCCAACGTCCTGACTTTC. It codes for CASSPTGANVLTF.

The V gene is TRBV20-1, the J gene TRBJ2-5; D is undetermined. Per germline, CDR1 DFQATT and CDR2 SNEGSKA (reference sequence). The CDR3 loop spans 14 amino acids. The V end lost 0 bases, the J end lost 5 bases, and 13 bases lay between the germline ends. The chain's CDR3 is CSARDEDVRETQYF. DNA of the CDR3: TGCAGTGCTAGAGATGAAGACGTCCGGGAGACCCAGTACTTC.

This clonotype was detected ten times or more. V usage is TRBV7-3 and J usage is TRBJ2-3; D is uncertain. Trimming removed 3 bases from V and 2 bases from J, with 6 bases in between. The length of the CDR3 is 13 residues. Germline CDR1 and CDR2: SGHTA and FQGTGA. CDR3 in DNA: TGTGCCAGCAGCTTCCTCTACACAGATACGCAGTATTTT. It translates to CASSFLYTDTQYF.

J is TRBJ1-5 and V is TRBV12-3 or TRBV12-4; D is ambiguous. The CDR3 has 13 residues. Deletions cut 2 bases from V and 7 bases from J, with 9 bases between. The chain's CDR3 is CASSLRKEQPQHF. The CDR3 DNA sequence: TGTGCCAGCAGTTTAAGGAAGGAGCAGCCCCAGCATTTT.

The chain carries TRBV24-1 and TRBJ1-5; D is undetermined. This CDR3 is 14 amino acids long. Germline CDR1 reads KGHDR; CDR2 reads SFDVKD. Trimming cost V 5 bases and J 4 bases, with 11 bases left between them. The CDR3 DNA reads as TGTGCCACCAGTGGTGCAATGGGGAATCAGCCCCAGCATTTT. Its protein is CATSGAMGNQPQHF.

CDR3 sequence reads: CASRWTGGANEQFF. Written as DNA, the CDR3 is TGCGCCAGCAGGTGGACGGGAGGTGCAAATGAGCAGTTCTTC. The chain joins TRBV5-1 to TRBJ2-1, with 7 positions matching TRBD2. Germline assignment: CDR1 SGHRS and CDR2 YFSETQ. The CDR3 consists of 14 residues. Trimming cost V 5 bases and J 7 bases; bases outside gene matches: 9.

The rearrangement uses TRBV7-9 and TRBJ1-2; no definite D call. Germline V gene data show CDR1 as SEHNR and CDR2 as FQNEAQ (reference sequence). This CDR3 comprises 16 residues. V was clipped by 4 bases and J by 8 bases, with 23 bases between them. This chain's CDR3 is CASSSKVVGGVGGYTF. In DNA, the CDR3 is TGTGCCAGCAGCTCAAAGGTCGTGGGAGGAGTAGGCGGCTACACCTTC.

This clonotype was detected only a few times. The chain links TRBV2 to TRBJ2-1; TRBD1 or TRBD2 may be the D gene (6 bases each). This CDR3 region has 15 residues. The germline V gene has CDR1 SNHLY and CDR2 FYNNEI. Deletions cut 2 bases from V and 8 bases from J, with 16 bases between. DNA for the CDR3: TGTGCCAGCAGTGAAATCGGGGGCCCGACGGATGAGCAGTTCTTC. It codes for CASSEIGGPTDEQFF.

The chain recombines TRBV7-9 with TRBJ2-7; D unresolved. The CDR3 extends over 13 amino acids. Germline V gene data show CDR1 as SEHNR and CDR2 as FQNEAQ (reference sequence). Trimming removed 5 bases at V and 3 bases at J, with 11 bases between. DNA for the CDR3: TGTGCCAGCAGCCCACCGAACTACTACGAGCAGTACTTC. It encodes CASSPPNYYEQYF.

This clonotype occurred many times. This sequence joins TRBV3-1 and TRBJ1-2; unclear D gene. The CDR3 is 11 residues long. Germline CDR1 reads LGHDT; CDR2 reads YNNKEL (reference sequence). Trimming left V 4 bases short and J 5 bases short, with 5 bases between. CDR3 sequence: CASSPGYGYTF. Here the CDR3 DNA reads TGTGCCAGCAGCCCTGGATATGGCTACACCTTC.

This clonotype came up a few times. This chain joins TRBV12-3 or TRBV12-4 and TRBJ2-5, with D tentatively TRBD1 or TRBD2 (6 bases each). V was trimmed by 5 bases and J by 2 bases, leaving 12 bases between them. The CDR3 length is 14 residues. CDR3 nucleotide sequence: TGTGCCAGCAGTGTCCAAGGGGGGCAAGAGACCCAGTACTTC. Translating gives CASSVQGGQETQYF.